The rows below give T cell receptor beta chains drawn from one sample of a study of T cells in Graves' hyperthyroidism and ophthalmopathy. MiXCR, run by TCRdb on the multiplex PCR reads, gives a single entry per CDR3 protein. The sample contains 450,000 to 700,000 distinct CDR3 sequences, 35% to 55% of which appear only once. The sequenced sample was peripheral blood or thyroid tissue (not recorded which). Source of these receptors: an adult woman with Graves' disease, either hyperthyroidism or ophthalmopathy (not recorded which). The CDR3 runs from the conserved cysteine through the conserved F or W. D genes are given only for firm matches. Clone sizes are given selectively: once, few, many, or a class where the clone is expanded.

J gene,clone size,V gene,D gene,CDR3 DNA,CDR3 protein
TRBJ1-5,many,TRBV5-1,TRBD1,TGCGCCAGCAGCATCGGGACAGGGGGCGATCAGCCCCAGCATTTT,CASSIGTGGDQPQHF
TRBJ1-3,many,TRBV3-1,.,TGTGCCAGCAGCCAAGGAGTCTCTGGAAACACCATATATTTT,CASSQGVSGNTIYF
TRBJ2-5,many,TRBV20-1,TRBD1,TGCAGTGCTAGAGATCCAGACAGGGAGTGGGAGACCCAGTACTTC,CSARDPDREWETQYF
TRBJ1-2,.,TRBV29-1,.,TGCAGCGTTACGGCAGGTCCTGGCTACACCTTC,CSVTAGPGYTF
TRBJ2-7,.,TRBV19,.,TGTGCCAGTAGTATGTCCGGAGGAGGGACCTACGAGCAGTACTTC,CASSMSGGGTYEQYF
TRBJ1-1,many,TRBV11-2,TRBD1,TGTGCCAGCAGCGGCACAGGGGGCGTTTTGTCCGAAGCTTTCTTT,CASSGTGGVLSEAFF
TRBJ2-5,.,TRBV7-9,.,TGTGCCAGCACATCTGTTGGAGAGACCCAGTACTTC,CASTSVGETQYF
TRBJ2-2,.,TRBV6-1,.,TGTGCCAGTCAAAGCGGGAACACCGGGGAGCTGTTTTTT,CASQSGNTGELFF
TRBJ2-2,many,TRBV20-1,TRBD2,TGCAGTGCTAGCCGTGGGGGGGGGGACACCGGGGAGCTGTTTTTT,CSASRGGGDTGELFF
TRBJ2-2,.,TRBV10-1,.,TGCGCCAGCAGAGACGGGAACACCGGGGAGCTGTTTTTT,CASRDGNTGELFF
TRBJ2-7,many,TRBV2,.,TGTGCCAGCAGTGGTTGGACCGCTTACTACGAGCAGTACTTC,CASSGWTAYYEQYF
TRBJ2-7,many,TRBV5-6,.,TGTGCCAGCAGCTTGGTACAGGTGAGCTACGAGCAGTACTTC,CASSLVQVSYEQYF
TRBJ2-5,few,TRBV20-1,.,TGCAGTGCTAGAGTTGCCGGTTGGCAGCAGCCCCAGTACTTC,CSARVAGWQQPQYF
TRBJ1-5,many,TRBV24-1,TRBD1,TGTGCCACCAGTGAGGGGACAGGGCGCAATCAGCCCCAGCATTTT,CATSEGTGRNQPQHF
TRBJ2-3,.,TRBV10-2,.,TGCGCCAGCAGTGAGGGGGCAGGTGATACGCAGTATTTT,CASSEGAGDTQYF
TRBJ1-5,few,TRBV20-1,.,TGCAGTGCTAGTTACAGAGTTAGCAATCAGCCCCAGCATTTT,CSASYRVSNQPQHF
TRBJ1-2,.,TRBV29-1,.,TGCAGCGTTATTGACCGATGGGGTGGCTACACCTTC,CSVIDRWGGYTF
TRBJ2-5,many,TRBV5-1,TRBD1,TGCGCCAGCAGCTTGGCCATGGGGACAGGGGAGACCCAGTACTTC,CASSLAMGTGETQYF
TRBJ1-4,.,TRBV3-1,.,TGTGCCAGCAGCCGGCCAGGCCTTAATGAAAAACTGTTTTTT,CASSRPGLNEKLFF
TRBJ2-7,many,TRBV28,.,TGTGCCAGCAGTTTCCACACTAGCTACGAGCAGTACTTC,CASSFHTSYEQYF
TRBJ2-2,many,TRBV9,TRBD2,TGTGCCAGCAGCGCCGGACTAGGAGGAACGGGCGGGGAGCTGTTTTTT,CASSAGLGGTGGELFF
TRBJ2-5,many,TRBV3-1,TRBD1,TGTGCCAGCAGCCTAAGGACAGGTCAAGAGACCCAGTACTTC,CASSLRTGQETQYF
TRBJ1-2,many,TRBV4-1,TRBD1,TGCGCCAGCAGCCAAGAGGGACAGCTCAGCTATGGCTACACCTTC,CASSQEGQLSYGYTF
TRBJ1-1,few,TRBV29-1,TRBD1,TGCAGCGTTGACTGGGGACAGACCCGAGGTGTTGCTTTCTTT,CSVDWGQTRGVAFF
TRBJ1-2,once,TRBV15,.,TGTGCCACCAGCAGCGATGGAACAGGGCATGGCTACACCTTC,CATSSDGTGHGYTF
TRBJ2-7,.,TRBV4-2,.,TGTGCCAGCAGCTTGAGTAGCGGAGGGTCCGGGTACGAGCAGTACTTC,CASSLSSGGSGYEQYF
TRBJ2-7,many,TRBV11-2,.,TGTGCCAGCAGCTTAGGGAGGACAGTTTACGAGCAGTACTTC,CASSLGRTVYEQYF
TRBJ2-7,.,TRBV4-1,TRBD2,TGCGCCAGCAGCCAAGTATGGTCTGGCGGGAGAGACTACGAGCAGTACTTC,CASSQVWSGGRDYEQYF
TRBJ2-5,many,TRBV7-9,TRBD2,TGTGCCAGCAGCGAAAACCTGGGCGGTAGCGGGACCCAAGAGACCCAGTACTTC,CASSENLGGSGTQETQYF
TRBJ1-6,once,TRBV7-8,.,TGTGCCAGCAGCTTACCGGCAGCTGGGGCCCTCTCACCCCTCCACTTT,CASSLPAAGALSPLHF
TRBJ2-5,few,TRBV28,.,TGTGCCAGCAGGAGCATCGGGGAGACCCAGTACTTC,CASRSIGETQYF
TRBJ1-2,many,TRBV29-1,.,TGCAGCGTGGGTGGGCTATTCGCTAACTATGGCTACACCTTC,CSVGGLFANYGYTF
TRBJ2-5,many,TRBV20-1,TRBD1,TGCAGTGCTAGACCAGGGGGCAAGGGGACCCAGTACTTC,CSARPGGKGTQYF
TRBJ1-1,once,TRBV29-1,TRBD1,TGCAGCGTTGAAGCGGGACAGCTGAACGCTGAAGCTTTCTTT,CSVEAGQLNAEAFF
TRBJ2-5,.,TRBV5-6,.,TGTGCCAGCAGCTTTGGGGGAGTCCAAGAGACCCAGTACTTC,CASSFGGVQETQYF
TRBJ1-1,many,TRBV12-3/TRBV12-4,.,TGTGCCAGCAGTTTAGCGAATAACGCTCGGAGCACTGAAGCTTTCTTT,CASSLANNARSTEAFF
TRBJ2-6,.,TRBV10-1,TRBD1,TGCGCCAGCAGTGATACCGGCAGGGGGTACTCTGGGGCCAACGTCCTGACTTTC,CASSDTGRGYSGANVLTF
TRBJ1-1,.,TRBV10-3,TRBD1,TGTGCCAGCCGGTACAGGGGCGAGACTGAAGCTTTCTTT,CASRYRGETEAFF
TRBJ2-5,few,TRBV4-1,.,TGCGCCAGCAGCCGCCGGGGGCCCTCGGGATCCGAGACCCAGTACTTC,CASSRRGPSGSETQYF
TRBJ2-7,.,TRBV15,TRBD1,TGTGCCACCAGCAGGATGACAGGGTTTGGCGAGCAGTACTTC,CATSRMTGFGEQYF
TRBJ1-5,many,TRBV19,TRBD1,TGTGCCAGTAGAACAGGGGCCCCTCGCAATCAGCCCCAGCATTTT,CASRTGAPRNQPQHF
TRBJ1-2,.,TRBV9,TRBD1,TGTGCCAGCAGCCCTCCGATCGGACAGGGCTATGGCTACACCTTC,CASSPPIGQGYGYTF
TRBJ1-5,many,TRBV7-8,.,TGTGCCAGCAGCTTAGTATGGACAGAGGGTCGAGAGCCCCAGCATTTT,CASSLVWTEGREPQHF
TRBJ1-5,many,TRBV10-3,TRBD1,TGTGCCACCACCGGGGACAGGGGTTATCAGCCCCAGCATTTT,CATTGDRGYQPQHF
TRBJ1-5,many,TRBV5-1,TRBD1,TGTGCCAGCAGCTCTCGGACAGGGAATCAGCCCCAGCATTTT,CASSSRTGNQPQHF
TRBJ2-5,few,TRBV7-9,.,TGTGCCAGCAGCTACCGGTCCCCGGGAGAGACCCAGTACTTC,CASSYRSPGETQYF
TRBJ1-1,.,TRBV15,.,TGTGCCACCAGCAGCGTTGTGGCGGACAGTGTCACTGAAGCTTTCTTT,CATSSVVADSVTEAFF
TRBJ2-6,many,TRBV27,.,TGTGCCAGCAGTTTACTAAGAATCGGCTCTGGGGCCAACGTCCTGACTTTC,CASSLLRIGSGANVLTF
TRBJ2-5,.,TRBV10-3,.,TGTGCCATCAGTCCGGATAGGGAGACCCAGTACTTC,CAISPDRETQYF
TRBJ1-1,.,TRBV7-9,.,TGTGCCAGCAGCTTAGCCGGGGGCCCGTACACTGAAGCTTTCTTT,CASSLAGGPYTEAFF
TRBJ1-1,.,TRBV5-1,.,TGCGCCAGCAGCTTGGTCGGGGGGGCGGCTTTCTTT,CASSLVGGAAFF
TRBJ2-6,.,TRBV7-2,.,TGTGCCAGCAGCTTGTTTCTAGGAGGGGCCAACGTCCTGACTTTC,CASSLFLGGANVLTF
TRBJ1-5,.,TRBV29-1,TRBD1,TGCAGCGTTAGACAGGGTGTACAGCCCCAGCATTTT,CSVRQGVQPQHF
TRBJ1-6,.,TRBV10-3,.,TGTGCCATCAGTGACTCTGGAGACAATTCACCCCTCCACTTT,CAISDSGDNSPLHF
TRBJ1-1,.,TRBV7-9,TRBD1,TGTGCCAGCAGCCCGCAGGGGGGCTTGGGGAACACTGAAGCTTTCTTT,CASSPQGGLGNTEAFF